This T cell receptor beta chain comes out of a study of blood T cell repertoires in COVID-19. For the study at large: The analysed material was cDNA or gDNA that came from T cells, B-cell-depleted T cells, or PBMCs.

With V trimmed by 8 bases and J by 8 bases, 4 bases remained unmatched. This CDR3 region has 13 residues. From germline, CDR1 is WSHSY and CDR2 SAAADI. In Cohort 3, a recovered donor had either two negative PCRs, clearance, or symptom resolution. Per the original methods: Estimation of nucleated cell counts was performed using reference gene primer amplification. The assay was immunoSEQ multiplex PCR, and TCRdb's table has in-frame clones only and misses some. That table furnishes V, J and clone size, whereas the DNA furnished D and trimming. This sample carries under 150,000 clones, around four fifths of them seen once, and the ten largest clones take 6.2%.

Sequencing was carried out using PBMCs or T cells enriched from blood (not recorded which). The source of this sequence is a middle-aged woman who had recovered from COVID-19. The chain is built from TRBV10-2 and TRBJ2-1; TRBD2 aligns across 12 bases. The CDR3 protein is CASLTSGGYEQFF. The CDR3, as DNA: TGCGCCAGCTTGACTAGCGGGGGCTATGAGCAGTTCTTC.